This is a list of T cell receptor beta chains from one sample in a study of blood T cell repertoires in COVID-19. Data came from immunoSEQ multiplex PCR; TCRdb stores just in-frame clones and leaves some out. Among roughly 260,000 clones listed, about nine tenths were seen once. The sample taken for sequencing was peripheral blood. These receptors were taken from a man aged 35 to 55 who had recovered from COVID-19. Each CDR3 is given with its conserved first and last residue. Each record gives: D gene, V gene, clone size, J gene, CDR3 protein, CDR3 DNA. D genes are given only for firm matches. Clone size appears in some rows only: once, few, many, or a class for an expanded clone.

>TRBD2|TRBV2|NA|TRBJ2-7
CASSERTSIAEQYF
TGTGCCAGCAGTGAACGGACTAGTATTGCCGAGCAGTACTTC
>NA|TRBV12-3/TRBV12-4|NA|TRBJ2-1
CASSSLSDIEQFF
TGTGCCAGCAGTTCGCTCTCTGACATTGAGCAGTTCTTC
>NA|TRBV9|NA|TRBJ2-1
CASSGRDAGHNEQFF
TGTGCCAGCAGTGGGCGGGACGCGGGCCACAATGAGCAGTTCTTC
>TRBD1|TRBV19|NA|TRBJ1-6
CASTPTGENSPLHF
TGTGCCAGTACCCCGACAGGGGAGAATTCACCCCTCCACTTT
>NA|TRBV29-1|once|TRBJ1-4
CSVERGMTNEKLFF
TGCAGCGTTGAAAGGGGTATGACTAATGAAAAACTGTTTTTT
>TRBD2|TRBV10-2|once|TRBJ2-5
CASSEHPGLAGSETQYF
TGCGCCAGCAGTGAACATCCGGGACTAGCGGGGTCAGAGACCCAGTACTTC
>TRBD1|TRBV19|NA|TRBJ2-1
CASGDRRTYNEQFF
TGTGCCAGTGGGGACAGGAGAACCTACAATGAGCAGTTCTTC
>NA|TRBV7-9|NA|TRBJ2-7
CASSEWEGVEQYF
TGTGCCAGCAGCGAATGGGAGGGGGTAGAGCAGTACTTC
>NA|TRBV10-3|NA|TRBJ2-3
CAISGSRLSADTQYF
TGTGCCATCAGTGGGTCTAGACTTAGCGCAGATACGCAGTATTTT
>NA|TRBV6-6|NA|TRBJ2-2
CASSGGSGELFF
TGTGCCAGCAGTGGGGGGTCCGGGGAGCTGTTTTTT
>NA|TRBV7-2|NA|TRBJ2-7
CAVEDSTSYEQYF
TGTGCCGTCGAGGACAGTACATCCTACGAGCAGTACTTC
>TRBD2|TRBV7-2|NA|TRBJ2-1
CASSRASGRGAHNEQFF
TGTGCCAGCAGCCGGGCCTCTGGGCGGGGGGCTCACAATGAGCAGTTCTTC
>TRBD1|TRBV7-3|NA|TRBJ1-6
CASSIDRVSPLHF
TGTGCCAGCAGCATCGACAGGGTCTCACCCCTCCACTTT
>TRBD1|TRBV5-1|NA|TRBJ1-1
CASSATGVWDTEAFF
TGCGCCAGCAGCGCAACAGGGGTGTGGGACACTGAAGCTTTCTTT
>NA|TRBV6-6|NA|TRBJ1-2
CASSQQVPHGYTF
TGTGCCAGCAGTCAACAGGTTCCGCATGGCTACACCTTC
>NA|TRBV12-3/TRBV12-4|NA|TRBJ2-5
CASKLRGFETQYF
TGTGCCAGCAAGTTGAGAGGGTTCGAGACCCAGTACTTC
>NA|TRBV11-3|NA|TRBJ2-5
CASSLGSFEGETQYF
TGTGCCAGCAGCTTAGGGTCCTTTGAGGGAGAGACCCAGTACTTC
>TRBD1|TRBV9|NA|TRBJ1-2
CASSIPQEGQGAYGYTF
TGTGCCAGCAGCATCCCTCAAGAAGGACAGGGGGCCTATGGCTACACCTTC
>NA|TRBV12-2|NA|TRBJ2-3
CASRLAGSRDSSTDTQYF
TGTGCAAGTCGCTTAGCGGGCTCAAGGGACTCTAGCACAGATACGCAGTATTTT
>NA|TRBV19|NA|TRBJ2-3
CASIAQDRSTDTQYF
TGTGCCAGTATCGCCCAGGACAGAAGCACAGATACGCAGTATTTT
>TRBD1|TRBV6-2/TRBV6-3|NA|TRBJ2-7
CASSVLSGQGYEQYF
TGTGCCAGCAGTGTCCTTTCGGGACAGGGCTACGAGCAGTACTTC
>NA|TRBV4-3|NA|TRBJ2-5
CASSLSSGETQYF
TGCGCCAGCAGCCTTAGCTCCGGGGAGACCCAGTACTTC
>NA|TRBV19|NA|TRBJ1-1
CASSKIAGARTEAFF
TGTGCCAGTAGTAAAATTGCGGGTGCGAGGACTGAAGCTTTCTTT
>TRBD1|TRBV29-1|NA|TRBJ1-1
CSVGGHRGGFTEAFF
TGCAGCGTTGGTGGGCACAGGGGGGGATTCACTGAAGCTTTCTTT
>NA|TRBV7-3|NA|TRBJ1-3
CASSPSGSSGNTIYF
TGTGCCAGCAGCCCCAGTGGGAGCTCTGGAAACACCATATATTTT
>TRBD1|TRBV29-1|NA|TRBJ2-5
CSVYVGQGETQYF
TGCAGCGTTTATGTCGGACAGGGGGAGACCCAGTACTTC
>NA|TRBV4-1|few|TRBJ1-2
CASSPYGGFGYTF
TGCGCCAGCAGCCCGTATGGGGGGTTTGGCTACACCTTC
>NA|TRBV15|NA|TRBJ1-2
CATSSSRADGYTF
TGTGCCACCAGCAGCTCCAGGGCAGATGGCTACACCTTC
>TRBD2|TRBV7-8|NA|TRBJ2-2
CASSFLSGGTGELFF
TGTGCCAGCAGCTTCCTTAGCGGGGGCACCGGGGAGCTGTTTTTT
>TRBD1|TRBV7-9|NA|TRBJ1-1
CASSETTGRRGTEAFF
TGTGCCAGCAGCGAAACGACAGGGCGAAGAGGGACTGAAGCTTTCTTT
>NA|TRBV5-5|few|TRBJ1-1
CASSFQAMNTEAFF
TGTGCCAGCAGCTTTCAGGCTATGAACACTGAAGCTTTCTTT
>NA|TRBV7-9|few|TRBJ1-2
CASSVSGWTQYGYTF
TGTGCCAGCAGCGTCTCCGGATGGACACAATATGGCTACACCTTC
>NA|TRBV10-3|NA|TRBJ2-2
CAISATENGELFF
TGTGCCATCAGTGCGACAGAGAACGGGGAGCTGTTTTTT
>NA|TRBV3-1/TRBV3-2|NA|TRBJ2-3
CASSQDSRVTSTDTQYF
TGTGCCAGCAGCCAAGATAGCCGGGTTACTAGCACAGATACGCAGTATTTT
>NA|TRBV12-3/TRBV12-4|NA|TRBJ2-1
CASSDSRYNEQFF
TGTGCCAGCAGTGACTCCCGCTACAATGAGCAGTTCTTC
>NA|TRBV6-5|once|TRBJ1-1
CASSETLVNTEAFF
TGTGCCAGCAGCGAGACTCTCGTGAACACTGAAGCTTTCTTT
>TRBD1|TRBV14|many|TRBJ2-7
CASSREGQARGEQYF
TGTGCCAGCAGCCGAGAGGGACAGGCCAGAGGTGAGCAGTACTTC
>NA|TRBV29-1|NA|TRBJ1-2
CSVENRTGRGNYGYTF
TGCAGCGTTGAAAACCGAACAGGGAGGGGGAACTATGGCTACACCTTC
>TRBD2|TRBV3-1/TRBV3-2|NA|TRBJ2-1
CASSPGLAGGNEQFF
TGTGCCAGCAGCCCGGGACTAGCGGGAGGGAATGAGCAGTTCTTC
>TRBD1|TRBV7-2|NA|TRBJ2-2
CASSTRQGAATGELFF
TGTGCCAGCAGCACTCGACAGGGGGCCGCCACCGGGGAGCTGTTTTTT
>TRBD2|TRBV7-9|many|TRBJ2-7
CASSSPGLASEQYF
TGTGCCAGCAGCTCCCCTGGACTAGCTTCTGAGCAGTACTTC
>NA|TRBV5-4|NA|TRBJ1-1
CASSIGQMNTEAFF
TGTGCCAGCAGCATCGGACAGATGAACACTGAAGCTTTCTTT
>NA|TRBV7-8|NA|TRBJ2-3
CASSLVVREWGTDTQYF
TGTGCCAGCAGCTTAGTGGTCCGGGAATGGGGCACAGATACGCAGTATTTT
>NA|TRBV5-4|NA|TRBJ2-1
CAIKGRGGPNEQFF
TGTGCCATCAAAGGGCGGGGAGGTCCCAATGAGCAGTTCTTC
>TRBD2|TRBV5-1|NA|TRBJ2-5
CASSFPGGGETQYF
TGCGCCAGCAGCTTCCCGGGAGGGGGAGAGACCCAGTACTTC
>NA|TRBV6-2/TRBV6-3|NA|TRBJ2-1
CASSYLVNEQFF
TGTGCCAGCAGTTACCTAGTCAATGAGCAGTTCTTC